This TCR beta chain was profiled in a study of blood T cell repertoires in COVID-19. Study at large: Nucleic acid was either cDNA or gDNA, and it came from T cells, B-cell-depleted T cells, or PBMCs.

The data were produced by immunoSEQ multiplex PCR, yet TCRdb's version contains in-frame clones alone and is incomplete. The table has 150,000 to 200,000 clones, around four fifths seen once. The CDR3 runs 15 residues. V was pared by 2 bases and J by 3 bases, with 2 bases of the junction left unmatched. The receptor was isolated from a woman between 45 and 60 years old who had recovered from COVID-19. The sequenced sample consisted of PBMCs or T cells enriched from blood (not recorded which). The V call is TRBV23-1, the J call TRBJ1-5; TRBD1 aligns across 9 bases. TRBV23-1 is labeled an ORF, and its function is uncertain. CDR3 region: CASSQGQGFNQPQHF. CDR3 DNA: TGCGCCAGCAGTCAAGGACAGGGGTTCAATCAGCCCCAGCATTTT.